This TCR beta chain was documented in a study of cytomegalovirus exposure and HLA in healthy donors. Findings and caveats of the study: A likely sequencing artifact accounted for one observed cluster of highly shared sequence variants. Follow-up analysis found HLA locus-dependent TCR association rates, highest for DRB1 and lowest for HLA-C. Immune exposure information available was restricted to CMV serostatus.

PCR amplification relied on 60 Vbeta primers (plus 13 Jbeta primers). Sequencing used immunoSEQ multiplex PCR; TCRdb keeps in-frame clones, though not all of them. The table shows about 180,000 clones, with about 80% occurring only once. Germline V gives CDR1 KGHSH, CDR2 LQKENI. Trimming removed 0 bases from V and 4 bases from J, with 9 bases in between. The CDR3 consists of 15 residues. This clone has more than one count but fewer than ten. Its antigen is currently unknown. The receptor's source is an older woman in good health and CMV-seropositive. The chain employs TRBV18 and TRBJ1-4, with D unclear. Sequenced sample: PBMCs. CDR3 sequence: CASSPPEQYNEKLFF. For the CDR3, the DNA is TGTGCCAGCTCACCACCAGAACAGTATAATGAAAAACTGTTTTTT.